Described below is a single T cell receptor beta chain sequence and its context. As yet, its antigen is unknown. Assay used: immunoSEQ multiplex PCR; TCRdb lists only in-frame clones, some missing. Here the sample spans roughly 4,100 clones, 70% to 80% being singletons. This entry comes from a study of T cell repertoires in ileal Crohn's disease. Findings and limits, study-wide: Mucosal expansions were suggested to be mainly CD8 T cells.

The sequence was obtained from an adult with Crohn's disease. The sequencing sample was made of ileal tissue.

This chain's CDR3 is CAWDGASGNTIYF. For the CDR3, the DNA is TGTGCCTGGGATGGGGCCTCTGGAAACACCATATATTTT. The chain is built from TRBV30 and TRBJ1-3, with TRBD1 as a possible D gene (5 bases). Per germline, CDR1 GTSNPN and CDR2 SVGIG (reference sequence). CDR3 length: 13 residues. V was pared by 5 bases and J by 0 bases, with 8 bases between.